The 6 T cell receptor beta chains listed next were all sequenced from one sample in a study of blood T cell repertoires in COVID-19. TCRdb keeps only in-frame clones here, not all; method: immunoSEQ multiplex PCR. The sample records 70,000 to 95,000 clones, 88% being singletons. Sequenced input: peripheral blood. These receptors originate from a woman at least 80 years old with active COVID-19.

This clone was seen only once. The CDR3 loop reads CASSLDGLAGNEQFF. The CDR3 DNA reads as TGTGCCAGCAGCTTAGATGGGCTAGCGGGCAATGAGCAGTTCTTC. The chain carries TRBV7-2 and TRBJ2-1, with 8 bases matching TRBD2. Trimming took 1 base from V and 6 from J; bases not matched to a gene: 5. There are 15 residues in the CDR3. Germline V gene data show CDR1 as SGHTA and CDR2 as FQGNSA. The variable domain in full, completed from reference TRBV7-2 and TRBJ2-1, reads GAGVSQSPSNKVTEKGKDVELRCDPISGHTALYWYRQSLGQGLEFLIYFQGNSAPDKSGLPSDRFSAERTGGSVSTLTIQRTQQEDSAVYLCASSLDGLAGNEQFFGPGTRLTVL.

The J gene is TRBJ2-1, the V gene TRBV10-3, with 10 nucleotides matching TRBD1. V gave up 5 bases and J gave up 2 bases; unmatched junction bases: 3. The V gene's germline CDR1 is ENHRY and CDR2 SYGVKD. CDR3 size: 15 residues. The CDR3 spells CAISIGQGAYNEQFF. CDR3 DNA sequence: TGTGCCATCAGTATAGGACAGGGGGCCTACAATGAGCAGTTCTTC.

The chain employs TRBV7-2 and TRBJ2-2, with 14 nucleotides matching TRBD2. In germline, CDR1 is SGHTA, CDR2 FQGNSA. V shed 4 bases and J 1 base; nucleotides not matched to a gene: 2. This CDR3 has 17 amino acids. The CDR3 DNA is TGTGCCAGCAGCTCTGGGACTAGCGGGGGGAACACCGGGGAGCTGTTTTTT. Translation: CASSSGTSGGNTGELFF.

This rearrangement joins TRBV14 to TRBJ2-5; D unclear. The germline CDR1 and CDR2 sequences are SGHDN and FVKESK. There are 11 residues in the CDR3. V shed 2 bases and J shed 4 bases, with 2 bases lying between them. The CDR3 is CASSQRETQYF. CDR3 bases: TGTGCCAGCAGCCAACGAGAGACCCAGTACTTC.

J is TRBJ1-1 and V is TRBV7-8; 11 nucleotides agree with TRBD1. Germline trimming cut 5 bases from V and 1 base from J; bases unmatched to any gene: 3. CDR1 is SGHVS, CDR2 FQNEAQ, per germline. CDR3 length equals 15 residues. CDR3: CASSPGTGGNTEAFF. CDR3 nucleotides: TGTGCCAGCAGCCCCGGGACAGGGGGGAACACTGAAGCTTTCTTT.

The chain employs TRBV7-6 and TRBJ2-1, with 15 bases identical to TRBD2. The CDR3 extends over 17 amino acids. Germline V gene lookup returns CDR1 SGHVS and CDR2 FNYEAQ. V gave up 5 bases and J gave up 7 bases; unmatched junction bases: 9. The CDR3 DNA reads TGTGCCAGCAGCCGGACTAGCGGGAGGGCCTTTATGAATGAGCAGTTCTTC. This encodes CASSRTSGRAFMNEQFF.